This T cell receptor (beta chain) was observed in a study of T cells after yellow fever vaccination. For the study at large: Researchers used SMART-Seq v4 Ultra Low Input to prepare fractions that had low cell numbers. Study-wide results and limits: Booster sampling recovered most clones from primary vaccination (approximately 96% CD4, approximately 90% CD8).

This clonotype was counted only a few times. Its antigen is not identified. V gave up 4 bases and J gave up 9 bases, with 22 bases separating them. The germline gives CDR1 LGHDT, CDR2 YNNKEL (reference sequence). The CDR3 length is 16 residues. They built TCR cDNA with 5'RACE template switching, a step that put in a universal primer site and UMIs. TCRdb reanalysed the 5' RACE reads using MiXCR and keeps one entry per CDR3 protein. The top ten hold roughly 0.5% of the sample, which has 300,000 or so distinct CDR3 sequences, under 15% seen once. The chain combines TRBV3-1 with TRBJ2-1, with D possibly matching TRBD2 (6 bases). The starting material was CD4+ T cells sorted from PBMCs, obtained 45 days after the yellow fever booster vaccination. The clonotype comes from a man under 40 who received the YFV17D yellow fever vaccine. The CDR3 loop is CASSPPVRSPGSEQFF. CDR3 coding DNA: TGTGCCAGCAGCCCCCCTGTAAGATCCCCCGGGAGTGAGCAGTTCTTC.